This T cell receptor (beta chain) is from a study of beta chain features in type 1 diabetes. Reverse transcription of all isolated RNA meant that expressed TCRB transcripts were sequenced. The method was immunoSEQ multiplex PCR; TCRdb's version includes in-frame clones alone and lacks a portion of them. The repertoire holds about 470,000 clones, with approximately 30% as singletons. Trimming cost V 4 bases and J 7 bases, with 10 bases left between them. Germline CDR1 reads SEHNR; CDR2 reads FQNEAQ (reference sequence). There are 12 residues in the CDR3. This clone was counted only a few times. The receptor was derived from a man aged 18 to 29 in good health. Sequencing used naive CD4+ T cells from blood. The chain links TRBV7-9 to TRBJ2-5; the D is unclear. The CDR3 reads CASSWVGGTQYF. DNA for the CDR3: TGTGCCAGCAGCTGGGTAGGCGGGACCCAGTACTTC.